The 20 T cell receptor beta chains below all came from one sample that was sequenced in a study of cytomegalovirus exposure and HLA in healthy donors. With 60 Vbeta and 13 Jbeta primers, the PCR was carried out. The assay was immunoSEQ multiplex PCR, and TCRdb's table has in-frame clones only and misses some. This sample's table has 70,000 to 80,000 clones. The sample taken for sequencing was PBMCs. These receptors came from a man aged 35 to 55 in good health and CMV-seronegative.

The gene calls are TRBV9 and TRBJ2-7; tentative D call: TRBD2 (5 bases). There are 14 residues in the CDR3. CDR1 and CDR2 (germline): SGDLS, YYNGEE. Trimming pared 4 bases from V and 3 bases from J, leaving 14 bases between. The chain's CDR3 is CASSPEGRIYEQYF. The CDR3 bases are TGTGCCAGCAGCCCAGAGGGCCGAATCTACGAGCAGTACTTC.

V is TRBV19 and J is TRBJ1-5; tentative D call: TRBD1 (5 bases). The V and J ends lost 2 bases and 6 bases respectively, with 14 bases between them. CDR3 length: 15 residues. CDR1 LNHDA and CDR2 SQIVND come from the germline V gene (reference sequence). The CDR3 nucleotides are TGTGCCAGTAGTATAAGGGGAGGGTTGCGTCAGCCCCAGCATTTT. This sequence encodes CASSIRGGLRQPQHF. Using reference TRBV19 and TRBJ1-5 for the parts outside the CDR3, the full variable domain is DGGITQSPKYLFRKEGQNVTLSCEQNLNHDAMYWYRQDPGQGLRLIYYSQIVNDFQKGDIAEGYSVSREKKESFPLTVTSAQKNPTAFYLCASSIRGGLRQPQHFGDGTRLSIL.

This chain joins TRBV7-9 and TRBJ1-2; D call uncertain. Looked up from germline, CDR1 is SEHNR and CDR2 is FQNEAQ (reference sequence). This CDR3 is 12 amino acids long. Trimming shortened V by 2 bases and J by 8 bases, and 9 bases separated the two germline ends. CDR3 residues: CASSLTGVGYTF. CDR3 coding DNA: TGTGCCAGCAGCTTAACCGGGGTGGGCTACACCTTC.

V gene TRBV28 combines with J gene TRBJ2-7; TRBD2 matches 10 bases. Germline lookup yields CDR1 MDHEN and CDR2 SYDVKM. Losses at the gene ends were 10 bases for V and 0 bases for J; bases not matched to a gene: 6. The CDR3 contains 14 residues. CDR3 sequence reads: CATHIAGGSYEQYF. The CDR3 nucleotides read TGTGCCACCCATATAGCGGGGGGCTCCTACGAGCAGTACTTC.

The chain links TRBV2 to TRBJ2-5, with 7 nucleotides matching TRBD1. The CDR3 has 14 amino acids. Per the germline V gene, CDR1 is SNHLY and CDR2 is FYNNEI. J gave up 1 base and V 7 bases, and 6 bases lay outside the gene matches. The CDR3 DNA sequence: TGTGCCAGCAATATGGGACAGACCCAAGAGACCCAGTACTTC. Encoded protein: CASNMGQTQETQYF.

This chain uses TRBV27 with TRBJ1-1; D remains ambiguous. V dropped 6 bases and J dropped 6 bases, with 14 bases sitting between them. The CDR3 consists of 13 residues. The germline gives CDR1 MNHEY, CDR2 SMNVEV (reference sequence). CDR3 bases: TGTGCCAGCAGCCATCGGGGAAACTCTGAAGCTTTCTTT. This sequence encodes CASSHRGNSEAFF.

The chain carries TRBV19 and TRBJ2-2, with D perhaps matching TRBD1 (5 bases). Per germline, CDR1 LNHDA and CDR2 SQIVND (reference sequence). This CDR3 spans 15 amino acids. CDR3 sequence reads: CGTRTGTSNTGELFF. In DNA form, the CDR3 reads TGTGGCACCAGAACAGGAACCTCGAACACCGGGGAGCTGTTTTTT.

The chain employs TRBV5-4 and TRBJ1-1; D is unclear. Germline values: CDR1 SGHNT, CDR2 YYREEE (reference sequence). There are 14 residues in the CDR3. Deletions cut 4 bases from V and 1 base from J, with 11 bases between. The CDR3 nucleotides are TGTGCCAGCAGCCCCCAACGACAGAACACTGAAGCTTTCTTT. Its protein is CASSPQRQNTEAFF.

The rearrangement links TRBV6-1 to TRBJ1-6, with a possible D match to TRBD1 (5 bases). This CDR3 contains 17 residues. Germline V gives CDR1 MNHNS, CDR2 SASEGT. Deletions cut 2 bases from V and 8 bases from J, with 19 bases between. In nucleotides, the CDR3 is TGTGCCAGCAGTGAATACGTTAGGGTCAGGGCTGATTCACCCCTCCACTTT. This encodes CASSEYVRVRADSPLHF.

The V and J genes are TRBV19 and TRBJ2-4; D is unresolved. V was trimmed by 7 bases and J by 0 bases, leaving 16 bases between them. Germline assignment: CDR1 LNHDA and CDR2 SQIVND (reference sequence). The CDR3 sequence is 16 residues long. In DNA form, the CDR3 reads TGTGCCAGTATCTCCCGAGACCCGGGAGCCAAAAACATTCAGTACTTC. This codes for CASISRDPGAKNIQYF.

The chain carries TRBV18 and TRBJ2-3, with 14 bases fitting TRBD2. The CDR3 covers 16 residues. The J segment lost 6 bases and the V segment lost 2 bases, leaving 4 bases of the junction unmatched. CDR1 and CDR2 (germline): KGHSH, LQKENI. CDR3 in amino acids: CASSPRLAGGHDTQYF. CDR3 nucleotides: TGTGCCAGCTCACCAAGACTAGCGGGGGGGCACGATACGCAGTATTTT.

The chain is built from TRBV29-1 and TRBJ1-1; 10 nucleotides match TRBD1. The CDR3 is 14 residues long. V shed 5 bases and J 2 bases; nucleotides not matched to a gene: 5. Per the germline V gene, CDR1 is SQVTM and CDR2 is ANQGSEA. The CDR3 nucleotides are TGCAGCGTTAGACAGGGGGCGGAAAACACTGAAGCTTTCTTT. Residues: CSVRQGAENTEAFF.

The chain couples TRBV27 to TRBJ2-7, with 8 bases aligning to TRBD1. J was trimmed by 6 bases and V by 6 bases; bases with no gene match: 7. The CDR3 covers 13 residues. Germline assignment: CDR1 MNHEY and CDR2 SMNVEV (reference sequence). CDR3 amino acids: CASSPSGGVEQYF. The CDR3 DNA follows: TGTGCCAGCAGCCCTTCAGGGGGCGTCGAGCAGTACTTC.

The CDR3 sequence is CASSLRSGGTDTQYF. In nucleotides, the CDR3 is TGCGCCAGCAGCTTACGCAGCGGCGGCACAGATACGCAGTATTTT. This sequence joins TRBV5-1 and TRBJ2-3; a weak D match, TRBD2 (5 bases). The CDR3 totals 15 residues. Germline V CDR1 and CDR2: SGHRS, YFSETQ. The germline V and J ends were trimmed by 2 bases and 1 base, with 11 bases remaining between them.

The rearrangement joins TRBV11-3 to TRBJ2-2; TRBD1 aligns across 10 bases. Germline loops: CDR1 SGHNT, CDR2 YENEEA. This CDR3 region has 15 residues. With V trimmed by 5 bases and J by 6 bases, 6 bases remained unmatched. The CDR3: CASSLTGTGAGELFF. CDR3 DNA sequence: TGTGCCAGCAGCCTGACCGGGACAGGGGCCGGGGAGCTGTTTTTT.

CDR3 sequence: CASSTYRGSEQYF. The CDR3 coding sequence is TGTGCCAGCAGTACATACAGGGGATCCGAGCAGTACTTC. This sequence joins TRBV2 and TRBJ2-7, with 7 bases that match TRBD1. The CDR3 is 13 amino acids. After removal of 5 bases from V and 6 bases from J, the junction contained 7 bases not matched to a gene. Germline lookup yields CDR1 SNHLY and CDR2 FYNNEI.

The rearrangement uses TRBV6-5 and TRBJ1-4, with no clear D. The CDR3 consists of 15 residues. From germline, CDR1 is MNHEY and CDR2 SVGAGI. Deletions cut 0 bases from V and 2 bases from J, with 7 bases between. In DNA, the CDR3 is TGTGCCAGCAGTTACTCGATGCGGACTAATGAAAAACTGTTTTTT. It specifies CASSYSMRTNEKLFF.

CDR3 region: CAISEGGANVLTF. In nucleotides, the CDR3 is TGTGCCATCAGTGAGGGCGGGGCCAACGTCCTGACTTTC. The genes are TRBV10-3 and TRBJ2-6, with D unresolved. There are 13 residues in the CDR3. The V and J ends lost 2 bases and 4 bases respectively, with 3 bases between them. Germline CDR1 ENHRY, CDR2 SYGVKD.

This chain joins TRBV6-4 and TRBJ2-1, with a possible D match to TRBD2 (6 bases). From germline, CDR1 is MRHNA and CDR2 SNTAGT. This CDR3 is built from 15 residues. With 6 bases removed from V and 7 bases from J, the gap between germline ends came to 19 bases. As DNA, the CDR3 is TGTGCCAGCAGCGAGGAAGGAGGGGAGAAGAATGAGCAGTTCTTC. Protein sequence: CASSEEGGEKNEQFF.

Remarks on this clone: The same CDR3 is also encoded by other DNA sequences in this sample. V gene TRBV5-1 combines with J gene TRBJ1-2, with 7 positions matching TRBD1. This CDR3 spans 13 amino acids. Germline V gene sequence: CDR1 SGHRS, CDR2 YFSETQ. V shed 1 base, J shed 4 bases, and the junction held 1 base outside the gene matches. Here the CDR3 reads CASSLTGVYGYTF. The CDR3 DNA follows: TGCGCCAGCAGCTTGACAGGGGTCTATGGCTACACCTTC.